These T cell receptor beta chains were read from a single sample in a study of blood T cells in healthy people across ages. Via MiXCR, TCRdb re-called the 5' RACE reads, giving one row per CDR3 protein. Found here are about 780,000 distinct CDR3 sequences, about half of them singletons; the top ten hold less than 20%. The material sequenced was blood. The receptor source for this set is a man of 80 years or more in good health. Each CDR3 is given with its conserved first and last residue. A D gene is named only where the DNA matches it firmly. For some rows the clone size is stated as once, few or many, or as a class when expanded; others skip it.

D gene	clone size	J gene	CDR3 length	V gene	CDR3 DNA	CDR3 protein
TRBD1	.	TRBJ2-5	15	TRBV30	TGTGCCTGGAGCCCTGGCGGACAGGGGTATGAGACCCAGTACTTC	CAWSPGGQGYETQYF
.	.	TRBJ2-1	14	TRBV4-2	TGTGCCAGCCAAACTGGTATCGCCTACAATGAGCAGTTCTTC	CASQTGIAYNEQFF
.	once	TRBJ2-1	12	TRBV7-2	TGTGCCAGCAGCAAACAGGGCAATGAGCAGTTCTTC	CASSKQGNEQFF
TRBD2	.	TRBJ2-3	14	TRBV3-1	TGTGCCAGCAGCAGAAGCGGGGGCGGCAATACGCAGTATTTT	CASSRSGGGNTQYF
TRBD2	.	TRBJ2-1	15	TRBV7-3	TGTGCCAGCAGCTTAAGGACTAGCGGGTTCAATGAGCAGTTCTTC	CASSLRTSGFNEQFF
.	few	TRBJ1-5	17	TRBV20-1	TGCAGTGCTGGGCGACAGTCACCGATAATTAGCAATCAGCCCCAGCATTTT	CSAGRQSPIISNQPQHF
.	.	TRBJ2-3	15	TRBV5-1	TGCGCCAGCAGCCGCAACGTTCCTGGCGCAGATACGCAGTATTTT	CASSRNVPGADTQYF
TRBD1	few	TRBJ1-2	15	TRBV4-1	TGCGCCAGCAGCCAAGGAACAGGGGCACAGGGCGGCTACACCTTC	CASSQGTGAQGGYTF
.	.	TRBJ2-4	16	TRBV20-1	TGCAGTGCCTCCCGCAGGACGGAGCTAGCCAAAAACATTCAGTACTTC	CSASRRTELAKNIQYF
.	.	TRBJ2-7	11	TRBV12-3/TRBV12-4	TGTGCCAGCAGTAAGTTCAGCGAGCAGTACTTC	CASSKFSEQYF
TRBD1	once	TRBJ2-7	16	TRBV7-2	TGTGCCAGCAGCCCACACGGGACAGGGCTCTCCTACGAGCAGTACTTC	CASSPHGTGLSYEQYF
.	many	TRBJ2-6	17	TRBV12-3/TRBV12-4	TGTGCCAGCAGTTTTAGGTGGAGGCAGACTGGGGCCAACGTCCTGACTTTC	CASSFRWRQTGANVLTF
TRBD2	.	TRBJ2-1	16	TRBV20-1	TGCAGTGCCATGCAAGCGGGAGGAATGACCTACAATGAGCAGTTCTTC	CSAMQAGGMTYNEQFF
.	many	TRBJ2-5	13	TRBV11-1	TGTGCCAGCAGCCGAGACGCTCGAGAGACCCAGTACTTC	CASSRDARETQYF
TRBD2	.	TRBJ2-1	14	TRBV29-1	TGCAGCGTTGAACGCGGGAGGGCCGGGAATGAGCAGTTCTTC	CSVERGRAGNEQFF
TRBD2	.	TRBJ2-1	18	TRBV6-5	TGTGCCAGCAGTTACTCGAGGACTGGCGGGAGGGTATGCAATGAGCAGTTCTTC	CASSYSRTGGRVCNEQFF
.	few	TRBJ1-2	15	TRBV28	TGTGCCAGCAGTTTAAAGGGACGAGGCCTGAGTGGCTACACCTTC	CASSLKGRGLSGYTF
TRBD2	many	TRBJ2-5	16	TRBV4-2	TGTGCCAGCAGCTCGGGATTGGGGACTAGCCAAGAGACCCAGTACTTC	CASSSGLGTSQETQYF
.	.	TRBJ2-5	13	TRBV29-1	TGCAGCGTTGAGCCGGGGGTTCAAGAGACCCAGTACTTC	CSVEPGVQETQYF
TRBD2	many	TRBJ2-7	15	TRBV4-2	TGTGCCAGCAGCCAAGTTGCGGGGGGCGATTACGAGCAGTACTTC	CASSQVAGGDYEQYF
TRBD2	.	TRBJ2-1	16	TRBV30	TGTGCCTGGCGTTCTAGCGGGCCTAGCGGTTACAATGAGCAGTTCTTC	CAWRSSGPSGYNEQFF
TRBD1	.	TRBJ2-7	17	TRBV27	TGTGCCAGCAGTTTATCGATCTCGACAGGGGGCTTTTACGAGCAGTACTTC	CASSLSISTGGFYEQYF
TRBD1	.	TRBJ2-7	17	TRBV28	TGTGCCAGCAGTTCCCCCGGGACAGGATCAAGCTCCTACGAGCAGTACTTC	CASSSPGTGSSSYEQYF
.	.	TRBJ2-7	13	TRBV14	TGTGCCAGCAGCCAGACAATAAACTACGAGCAGTACTTC	CASSQTINYEQYF
TRBD1	.	TRBJ1-4	17	TRBV7-9	TGTGCCAGCAGCTCAACCGGGACAGGGACGAGGAATGAAAAACTGTTTTTT	CASSSTGTGTRNEKLFF
TRBD2	many	TRBJ2-7	17	TRBV5-1	TGCGCCAGCAGCTCGACCAGGCGGAGCATAGCGGGGTACGAGCAGTACTTC	CASSSTRRSIAGYEQYF
.	few	TRBJ2-1	14	TRBV18	TGTGCCAGCTGCCAGGAAAGGGACTACAATGAGCAGTTCTTC	CASCQERDYNEQFF
TRBD1	.	TRBJ1-2	13	TRBV28	TGTGCCAGCACCACAGGGGAGCGCCGGGGCTACACCTTC	CASTTGERRGYTF
TRBD2	.	TRBJ2-7	16	TRBV7-8	TGTGCCAGCGGACTTACCGGGACTAGCGGGACTTACGAGCAGTACTTC	CASGLTGTSGTYEQYF